Below are 8 T cell receptor beta chains sequenced from a single sample in a study of blood T cells in healthy people across ages. The use of a sample-barcoded 5' primer and a J-beta primer mix characterized a second PCR of about 7 to 12 cycles. TCRdb itself ran the 5' RACE reads through MiXCR, one entry per CDR3 protein. This table holds 800,000 or so distinct CDR3 sequences, more than 35% found once. The specimen was blood. The receptors were sampled from a man of 80 years or more in good health.

The rearrangement uses TRBV6-5 and TRBJ2-1; TRBD2 might be the D (6 bases). CDR3 length equals 13 residues. Trimming took off 6 bases at V and 12 bases at J, with 18 bases between the two ends. The germline CDR1 and CDR2 sequences are MNHEY and SVGAGI. CDR3: CASSGSGRGGQFF. DNA for the CDR3: TGTGCCAGCAGCGGGAGCGGGCGTGGGGGGCAGTTCTTC.

The chain couples TRBV6-2 or TRBV6-3 to TRBJ2-6, with 10 bases aligning to TRBD1. Germline V gene lookup returns CDR1 MNHEY and CDR2 SVGEGT. The V gene end was trimmed by 5 bases and the J gene end by 0 bases; junction bases not matched to a gene: 7. The CDR3 is 18 amino acids. CDR3 nucleotides: TGTGCCAGCAGTGATGCCGGGACAGGGGTCTCTGGGGCCAACGTCCTGACTTTC. Protein sequence: CASSDAGTGVSGANVLTF.

As to this clonotype: The junction and the germline gene differ at one end; a read error may be behind it. This sequence joins TRBV7-2 and TRBJ2-7; perhaps TRBD2 as D (6 bases). The CDR3 is 14 amino acids. Per germline, CDR1 SGHTA and CDR2 FQGNSA. In nucleotides, the CDR3 is TGTGCCAGCAGCGTAGCGGTGGAGACCTACGAGCAGTACTTC. Its translation is CASSVAVETYEQYF.

The V call is TRBV12-3 or TRBV12-4, the J call TRBJ2-7, with TRBD2 identical over 7 bases. The tail of the sequence fits TRBJ2-4 better, so the J call may be wrong. This CDR3 is built from 15 residues. The CDR3 is CASSLAGRAKNIQYF. Written as DNA, the CDR3 is TGTGCCAGCAGTTTAGCCGGGAGGGCCAAAAACATTCAGTACTTC.

The chain joins TRBV18 to TRBJ1-6; D call uncertain. Germline CDR1 is KGHSH and CDR2 is LQKENI. The CDR3 has 15 amino acids. Trimming removed 3 bases from V and 9 bases from J, with 15 bases in between. The CDR3 DNA sequence: TGTGCCAGCTCACCCCGGGGTGAAGAGGGTTCACCCCTCCACTTT. Protein: CASSPRGEEGSPLHF.

As for this clonotype: A read error may explain this, as a much larger clone is one base away. This chain joins TRBV10-3 and TRBJ2-7, with unresolved D. Germline loops: CDR1 ENHRY, CDR2 SYGVKD. The length of the CDR3 is 14 residues. Trimming took off 0 bases at V and 0 bases at J, with 6 bases between the two ends. DNA for the CDR3: TGTGCCATCAGTGAGTCCCAGAACTCCTACGAGCAGTACTTC. Translated, it gives CAISESQNSYEQYF.

The chain has TRBV13 and TRBJ2-5, with 7 bases that match TRBD2. J was trimmed by 5 bases and V by 3 bases; bases with no gene match: 6. This CDR3 is 14 amino acids long. Per germline, CDR1 PRHDT and CDR2 FYEKMQ (reference sequence). The CDR3 DNA follows: TGTGCCAGCAGCTTTAGCGGGCAGAGGGAGACCCAGTACTTC. It yields the protein CASSFSGQRETQYF.

The chain couples TRBV11-2 to TRBJ2-5, with TRBD1 matching 7 bases. J lost 5 bases, V lost 0 bases, and 6 bases had no gene match. The CDR3 sequence is 15 residues long. CDR1 SGHAT and CDR2 FQNNGV come from the germline V gene. CDR3 in amino acids: CASSLDPVRGETQYF. The CDR3, as DNA: TGTGCCAGCAGCTTAGATCCGGTCAGGGGGGAGACCCAGTACTTC.